The 9 T cell receptor beta chains presented below share a single source sample, sequenced in a study of T cells after yellow fever vaccination. MiXCR was run by TCRdb on the 5' RACE reads, yielding one entry per CDR3 protein. The table has 250,000 to 400,000 distinct CDR3 sequences, approximately 4% seen once. The sample consisted of PBMCs, taken 15 days after the yellow fever booster vaccination. These receptors were collected from a man aged 18 to 30 who received the YFV17D yellow fever vaccine.

The sample holds many counts of this clonotype. The gene calls are TRBV5-1 and TRBJ1-1; unclear D gene. Germline CDR1 SGHRS, CDR2 YFSETQ. With 0 bases removed from V and 2 bases from J, the gap between germline ends came to 14 bases. CDR3 size: 16 residues. CDR3 nucleotide sequence: TGCGCCAGCAGCTTGGAACCCGGGTTAATAAACACTGAAGCTTTCTTT. The encoded protein is CASSLEPGLINTEAFF.

The table lists this clonotype with many counts. This chain connects TRBV7-8 to TRBJ2-5; no reliable D call. From germline, CDR1 is SGHVS and CDR2 FQNEAQ. V was pared by 2 bases and J by 5 bases, with 15 bases between. The CDR3 covers 15 residues. CDR3 loop: CASSLRFKGRETQYF. DNA for the CDR3: TGTGCCAGCAGCTTACGGTTTAAGGGCAGGGAGACCCAGTACTTC.

This clonotype showed up many times. The V gene is TRBV6-2 or TRBV6-3, the J gene TRBJ2-4, with 10 bases matching TRBD1. The CDR3 length is 21 residues. Germline V CDR1 and CDR2: MNHEY, SVGEGT. The V gene end was trimmed by 2 bases and the J gene end by 7 bases; junction bases not matched to a gene: 23. The CDR3 is CASSYESPPRFSGTGVNIQYF. CDR3 DNA sequence: TGTGCCAGCAGTTACGAATCGCCTCCCCGCTTTTCCGGGACAGGGGTGAACATTCAGTACTTC.

Only a few counts were recorded for this clonotype. V gene TRBV7-8 combines with J gene TRBJ2-3, with no clear D. The CDR3 contains 13 residues. Germline V gene sequence: CDR1 SGHVS, CDR2 FQNEAQ. Trimming removed 5 bases from V and 4 bases from J, with 10 bases in between. In DNA, the CDR3 is TGTGCCAGCAGCGCCCGCTGGGCAGATACGCAGTATTTT. Its protein product is CASSARWADTQYF.

V gene TRBV12-3 or TRBV12-4 combines with J gene TRBJ1-5; tentative D call: TRBD1 (5 bases). The CDR3 loop spans 14 amino acids. V was pared by 10 bases and J by 2 bases, with 15 bases between. CDR3 amino acids: CATTVGAGNQPQHF. The DNA for the CDR3 is TGTGCCACCACCGTCGGGGCGGGCAATCAGCCCCAGCATTTT.

In its sample, this clonotype was seen a few times. This rearrangement joins TRBV14 to TRBJ1-1, with 8 bases identical to TRBD1. The CDR3 extends over 15 amino acids. Germline values: CDR1 SGHDN, CDR2 FVKESK. V trimming: 6 bases; J trimming: 3 bases; junction bases outside the gene matches: 9. The CDR3 loop reads CASSVDAGGYTEAFF. The CDR3 bases are TGTGCCAGCAGTGTAGACGCAGGGGGCTACACTGAAGCTTTCTTT.

The J gene is TRBJ2-6, the V gene TRBV5-1, with 9 bases fitting TRBD2. Germline V gives CDR1 SGHRS, CDR2 YFSETQ. J lost 0 bases, V lost 4 bases, and 5 bases had no gene match. The CDR3 has 17 residues. CDR3: CASSLSGGDSGANVLTF. The CDR3 DNA reads as TGCGCCAGCAGCCTTAGCGGGGGTGACTCTGGGGCCAACGTCCTGACTTTC.

Here the CDR3 reads CASSDLQAANTGELFF. CDR3 coding DNA: TGTGCCAGCAGTGACCTCCAGGCGGCGAACACCGGGGAGCTGTTTTTT. V and J are TRBV27 and TRBJ2-2; no definite D call. This CDR3 contains 16 residues. Germline assignment: CDR1 MNHEY and CDR2 SMNVEV (reference sequence). V was trimmed by 5 bases and J by 0 bases, leaving 13 bases between them.

This clonotype was seen more than once but under ten times. This sequence joins TRBV3-1 and TRBJ1-6, with D tentatively TRBD1 (5 bases). Germline lookup yields CDR1 LGHDT and CDR2 YNNKEL (reference sequence). The CDR3 is 17 amino acids. Trimming took 6 bases from V and 8 from J, leaving 23 bases between them. CDR3 residues: CASSLIAGPTPDSPLHF. CDR3 DNA sequence: TGTGCCAGCAGTCTCATAGCAGGGCCCACCCCGGATTCACCCCTCCACTTT.